This entry describes one TCR beta chain. The CDR3 loop spans 16 amino acids. V trimming: 5 bases; J trimming: 0 bases; junction bases outside the gene matches: 4. CDR1 SEHNR and CDR2 FQNEAQ come from the germline V gene (reference sequence). This was the immunoSEQ v3.0 assay at survey level. Using immunoSEQ multiplex PCR, the repertoire was profiled, and TCRdb retains in-frame clones only, with some absent. The top ten clones hold under 3.5% of a sample with about 50,000 clones, around 80% of them seen once. This entry is derived from a study of long-term antiretroviral therapy in people with HIV. The chain couples TRBV7-9 to TRBJ2-7, with 13 positions matching TRBD2. This receptor was obtained from a young woman with HIV. The sequencing here drew on unsorted PBMCs, taken 0.8 years after starting antiretroviral therapy. CDR3 DNA: TGTGCCAGCAGCCTACGGACTAGCGGGAGCTCCTACGAGCAGTACTTC. Its translation is CASSLRTSGSSYEQYF.